Shown below are 19 T cell receptor beta chains from a single sample sequenced in a study of cytomegalovirus exposure and HLA in healthy donors. PCR primers comprised 60 Vbeta and 13 Jbeta primers. The method was immunoSEQ multiplex PCR; TCRdb's version includes in-frame clones alone and lacks a portion of them. This sample yields around 140,000 clones, of which 60% to 85% are seen a single time; approximately 1.4% belongs to the top ten. The source material was PBMCs. The receptors derive from a woman aged 40 to 50 in good health and CMV-seronegative.

This clone was detected a few times. The gene calls are TRBV6-5 and TRBJ1-1; D uncertain. The germline gives CDR1 MNHEY, CDR2 SVGAGI. The V and J ends lost 4 bases and 4 bases respectively, with 7 bases between them. CDR3 size: 12 residues. CDR3 bases: TGTGCCAGCAGTTGGCGGGGCACTGAAGCTTTCTTT. This sequence encodes CASSWRGTEAFF.

In this sample, this clone turned up a few times. The V and J genes are TRBV19 and TRBJ1-1; D is unresolved. Germline loops: CDR1 LNHDA, CDR2 SQIVND (reference sequence). The V end lost 0 bases, the J end lost 6 bases, and 17 bases lay between the germline ends. CDR3 length: 16 amino acids. The chain's CDR3 is CASSIEPVGFGAEAFF. The CDR3 region has the DNA TGTGCCAGTAGTATAGAACCGGTAGGGTTCGGGGCTGAAGCTTTCTTT.

This rearrangement joins TRBV2 to TRBJ1-1; TRBD1 matches 7 bases. The CDR3 consists of 13 residues. Unmatched junction bases numbered 7, after V lost 6 bases and J lost 6 bases. Germline CDR1 and CDR2: SNHLY and FYNNEI. DNA for the CDR3: TGTGCCAGCAGGTCGACAGGGCCCTCTGAAGCTTTCTTT. Translation: CASRSTGPSEAFF.

The chain recombines TRBV6-1 with TRBJ1-2; 7 positions agree with TRBD1. The CDR3 is 14 residues long. Germline V gene data show CDR1 as MNHNS and CDR2 as SASEGT. J gave up 0 bases and V 8 bases, and 6 bases lay outside the gene matches. In DNA form, the CDR3 reads TGTGCCAGCTTTCGGGACAGAGCTAACTATGGCTACACCTTC. This encodes CASFRDRANYGYTF.

The chain uses TRBV9 and TRBJ2-2; D might be TRBD2 (5 bases). This CDR3 region has 15 residues. V lost 3 bases and J lost 5, with 14 bases in between. Germline lookup yields CDR1 SGDLS and CDR2 YYNGEE. This CDR3 is CASSENPRGTGELFF. As DNA, the CDR3 is TGTGCCAGCAGCGAGAACCCTCGGGGAACCGGGGAGCTGTTTTTT. Full variable domain (remainder filled in from reference TRBV9 and TRBJ2-2): DSGVTQTPKHLITATGQRVTLRCSPRSGDLSVYWYQQSLDQGLQFLIQYYNGEERAKGNILERFSAQQFPDLHSELNLSSLELGDSALYFCASSENPRGTGELFFGEGSRLTVL.

The chain recombines TRBV5-1 with TRBJ1-1; 9 bases are a match to TRBD1. CDR1 SGHRS and CDR2 YFSETQ come from the germline V gene. V lost 2 bases, J lost 4 bases, and 3 bases stayed unmatched. CDR3 length: 14 amino acids. The CDR3 sequence is CASSFQDRGTEAFF. CDR3 nucleotides: TGCGCCAGCAGCTTCCAGGACAGGGGCACTGAAGCTTTCTTT. Filled out from reference TRBV5-1 and TRBJ1-1, the complete variable domain reads KAGVTQTPRYLIKTRGQQVTLSCSPISGHRSVSWYQQTPGQGLQFLFEYFSETQRNKGNFPGRFSGRQFSNSRSEMNVSTLELGDSALYLCASSFQDRGTEAFFGQGTRLTVV.

DNA for the CDR3: TGTGCCAGCAGCTTAGTGGGCGATTACGTGGGTGAAAAACTGTTTTTT. This gives the protein CASSLVGDYVGEKLFF. The V call is TRBV7-8, the J call TRBJ1-4, with D hard to call. V was pared by 1 base and J by 7 bases, with 16 bases between. Germline V gene sequence: CDR1 SGHVS, CDR2 FQNEAQ. This CDR3 region has 16 residues.

This chain joins TRBV5-6 and TRBJ2-6; 9 bases are a match to TRBD1. Germline V CDR1 and CDR2: SGHDT, YYEEEE. V shed 2 bases and J 3 bases; nucleotides not matched to a gene: 6. This CDR3 spans 17 amino acids. CDR3: CASSLYRGQGGANVLTF. The CDR3 DNA reads as TGTGCCAGCAGCTTATACAGGGGGCAGGGTGGGGCCAACGTCCTGACTTTC.

The V call is TRBV7-8, the J call TRBJ1-2; 8 bases match TRBD1. V shed 3 bases and J 8 bases; nucleotides not matched to a gene: 5. This CDR3 contains 13 residues. The germline gives CDR1 SGHVS, CDR2 FQNEAQ. CDR3 bases: TGTGCCAGCAGCTTGGGACAGGCCCCCGGCTACACCTTC. It encodes CASSLGQAPGYTF.

This clone was recorded only once. The chain combines TRBV4-1 with TRBJ1-5, with TRBD1 matching over 8 bases. Germline values: CDR1 MGHRA, CDR2 YSYEKL. The CDR3 consists of 15 residues. J gave up 0 bases and V 5 bases, and 3 bases lay outside the gene matches. This chain's CDR3 is CASSRDRGSNQPQHF. CDR3 coding DNA: TGCGCCAGCAGCAGAGACAGGGGTAGCAATCAGCCCCAGCATTTT.

A few counts support this clone. This chain links TRBV7-9 with TRBJ1-6; possibly TRBD1 for D (5 bases). Germline CDR1 SEHNR, CDR2 FQNEAQ (reference sequence). The CDR3 contains 14 residues. V was pared by 2 bases and J by 7 bases, with 9 bases between. The CDR3 is CASSLTRQNSPLHF. Here the CDR3 DNA reads TGTGCCAGCAGCTTAACCCGACAGAATTCACCCCTCCACTTT.

The chain carries TRBV5-4 and TRBJ2-3; D is undetermined. Germline CDR1 SGHNT, CDR2 YYREEE (reference sequence). V shed 3 bases and J shed 8 bases, with 7 bases lying between them. This CDR3 comprises 11 residues. CDR3 nucleotides: TGTGCCAGCAGCTCTATTACTACGCAGTATTTT. It yields the protein CASSSITTQYF.

The J gene is TRBJ1-1, the V gene TRBV5-4, with 7 bases lining up with TRBD1. Germline trimming cut 1 base from V and 0 bases from J; bases unmatched to any gene: 9. Germline loops: CDR1 SGHNT, CDR2 YYREEE (reference sequence). The CDR3 extends over 17 amino acids. The CDR3, as DNA: TGTGCCAGCAGCTTGAAGACAGGGAGCGAGATGAACACTGAAGCTTTCTTT. Protein product: CASSLKTGSEMNTEAFF. Full variable domain (rest looked up from reference TRBV5-4 and TRBJ1-1): ETGVTQSPTHLIKTRGQQVTLRCSSQSGHNTVSWYQQALGQGPQFIFQYYREEENGRGNFPPRFSGLQFPNYSSELNVNALELDDSALYLCASSLKTGSEMNTEAFFGQGTRLTVV.

This chain links TRBV5-1 with TRBJ1-1, with 8 bases matching TRBD1. CDR1 and CDR2 from the germline V gene are SGHRS and YFSETQ. The junction had 2 bases not matched to a gene; V was cut back by 0 bases and J by 1 base. The CDR3 length is 15 residues. In DNA, the CDR3 is TGCGCCAGCAGCTTGGGTGGGACAGGGAACACTGAAGCTTTCTTT. Translating gives CASSLGGTGNTEAFF.

The chain employs TRBV7-9 and TRBJ2-3, with D maybe TRBD1 (6 bases). V was cut by 5 bases and J by 4 bases, with 16 bases left in between. Germline V gene data show CDR1 as SEHNR and CDR2 as FQNEAQ (reference sequence). This CDR3 has 15 amino acids. CDR3 in amino acids: CASSPTGGGADTQYF. In DNA form, the CDR3 reads TGTGCCAGCAGCCCTACTGGGGGCGGTGCAGATACGCAGTATTTT.

The chain joins TRBV29-1 to TRBJ1-3; D perhaps matches TRBD1 (6 bases). V was cut by 7 bases and J by 0 bases, with 22 bases left in between. CDR1 and CDR2 from the germline V gene are SQVTM and ANQGSEA. CDR3 length: 17 residues. In nucleotides, the CDR3 is TGCAGCGCGGTCTCATCCGTTACAGGGCGCTCTGGAAACACCATATATTTT. This encodes CSAVSSVTGRSGNTIYF.

The chain employs TRBV5-4 and TRBJ1-5, with TRBD1 matching 8 bases. Germline CDR1 and CDR2: SGHNT and YYREEE (reference sequence). The CDR3 loop spans 14 amino acids. The V and J ends lost 3 bases and 2 bases, in that order; junction bases with no gene match: 1. Here the CDR3 reads CASSSGQGNQPQHF. The CDR3 DNA is TGTGCCAGCAGCTCGGGACAGGGCAATCAGCCCCAGCATTTT.

The rearrangement joins TRBV6-1 to TRBJ2-7; D call uncertain. V lost 3 bases and J lost 0, with 6 bases in between. CDR3 length: 13 amino acids. The germline gives CDR1 MNHNS, CDR2 SASEGT. The CDR3 coding sequence is TGTGCCAGCAGTGAGGCCCCCTCCTACGAGCAGTACTTC. It translates to CASSEAPSYEQYF.

The chain employs TRBV2 and TRBJ1-5; TRBD1 is a possible D gene (5 bases). The CDR3 runs 13 residues. CDR1 and CDR2 from the germline V gene are SNHLY and FYNNEI. The germline V and J ends were trimmed by 2 bases and 6 bases, with 8 bases remaining between them. CDR3 amino acids: CASSELRGQPQHF. The CDR3 DNA reads as TGTGCCAGCAGTGAACTAAGGGGTCAGCCCCAGCATTTT.